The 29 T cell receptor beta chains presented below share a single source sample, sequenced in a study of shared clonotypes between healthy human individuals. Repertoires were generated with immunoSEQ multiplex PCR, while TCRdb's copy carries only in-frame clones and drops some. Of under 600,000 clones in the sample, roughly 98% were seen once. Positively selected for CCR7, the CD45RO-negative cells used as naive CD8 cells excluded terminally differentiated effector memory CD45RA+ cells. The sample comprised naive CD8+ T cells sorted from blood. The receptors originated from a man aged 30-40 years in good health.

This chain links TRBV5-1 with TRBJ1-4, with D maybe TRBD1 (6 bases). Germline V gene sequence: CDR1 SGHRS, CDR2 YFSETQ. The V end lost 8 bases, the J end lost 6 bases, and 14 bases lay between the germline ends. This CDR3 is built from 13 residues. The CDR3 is CASQTGADEKLFF. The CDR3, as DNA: TGCGCCAGTCAGACGGGGGCGGATGAAAAACTGTTTTTT.

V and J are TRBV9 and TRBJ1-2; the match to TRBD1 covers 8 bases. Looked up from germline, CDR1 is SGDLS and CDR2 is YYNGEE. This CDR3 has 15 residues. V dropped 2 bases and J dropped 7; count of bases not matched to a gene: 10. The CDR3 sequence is CASSVEKDRARGYTF. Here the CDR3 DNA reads TGTGCCAGCAGCGTCGAGAAGGACAGGGCTCGTGGCTACACCTTC.

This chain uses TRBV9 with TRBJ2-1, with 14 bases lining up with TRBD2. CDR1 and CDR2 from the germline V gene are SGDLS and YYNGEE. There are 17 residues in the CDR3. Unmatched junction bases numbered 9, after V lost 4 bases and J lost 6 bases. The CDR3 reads CASSPRSGLAGGNEQFF. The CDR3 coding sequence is TGTGCCAGCAGCCCCCGCTCTGGACTAGCGGGAGGCAATGAGCAGTTCTTC.

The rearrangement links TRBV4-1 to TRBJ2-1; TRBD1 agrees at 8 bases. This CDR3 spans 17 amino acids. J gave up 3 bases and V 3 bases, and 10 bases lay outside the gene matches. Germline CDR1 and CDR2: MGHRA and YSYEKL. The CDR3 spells CASSQDGTGGYYNEQFF. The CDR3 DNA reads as TGCGCCAGCAGCCAGGATGGGACAGGCGGTTACTACAATGAGCAGTTCTTC.

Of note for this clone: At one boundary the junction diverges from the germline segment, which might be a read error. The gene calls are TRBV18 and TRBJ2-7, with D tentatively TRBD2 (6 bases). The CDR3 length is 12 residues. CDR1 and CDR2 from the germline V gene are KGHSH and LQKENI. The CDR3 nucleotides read TGTGCCAGCTCACCCGGAGGGCACGAGCAGTGCTTC. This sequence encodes CASSPGGHEQCF. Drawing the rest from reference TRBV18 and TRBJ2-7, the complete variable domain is NAGVMQNPRHLVRRRGQEARLRCSPMKGHSHVYWYRQLPEEGLKFMVYLQKENIIDESGMPKERFSAEFPKEGPSILRIQQVVRGDSAAYFCASSPGGHEQCFGPGTRLTVT.

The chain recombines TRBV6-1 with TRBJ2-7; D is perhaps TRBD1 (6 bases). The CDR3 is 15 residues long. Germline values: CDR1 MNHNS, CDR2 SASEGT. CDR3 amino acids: CVNRIGQSISYEQYF. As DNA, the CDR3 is TGTGTTAACCGAATAGGACAGTCCATCTCCTACGAGCAGTACTTC.

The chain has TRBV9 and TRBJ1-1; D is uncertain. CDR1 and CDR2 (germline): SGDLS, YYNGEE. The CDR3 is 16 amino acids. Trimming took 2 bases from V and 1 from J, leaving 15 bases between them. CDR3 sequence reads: CASSVGLVGKNTEAFF. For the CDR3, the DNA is TGTGCCAGCAGCGTTGGTTTGGTTGGGAAGAACACTGAAGCTTTCTTT.

CDR3 sequence (DNA): TGTGCCAGCAGCGGGTCTCGGACTAGCGGGTACAATGAGCAGTTCTTC. Protein: CASSGSRTSGYNEQFF. The gene calls are TRBV9 and TRBJ2-1, with TRBD2 identical over 11 bases. The CDR3 spans 16 residues. Germline CDR1 reads SGDLS; CDR2 reads YYNGEE. V dropped 3 bases and J dropped 4; count of bases not matched to a gene: 6.

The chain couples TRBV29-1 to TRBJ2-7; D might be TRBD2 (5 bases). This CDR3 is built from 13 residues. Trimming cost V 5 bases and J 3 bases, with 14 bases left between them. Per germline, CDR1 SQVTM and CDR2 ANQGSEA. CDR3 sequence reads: CSVQDFNSYEQYF. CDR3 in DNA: TGCAGCGTTCAGGACTTTAACAGCTACGAGCAGTACTTC.

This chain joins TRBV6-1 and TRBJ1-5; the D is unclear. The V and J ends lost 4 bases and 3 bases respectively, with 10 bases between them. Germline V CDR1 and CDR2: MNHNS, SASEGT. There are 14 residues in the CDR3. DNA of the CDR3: TGTGCCAGCAGTGCCGGAACCCCCAATCAGCCCCAGCATTTT. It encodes CASSAGTPNQPQHF.

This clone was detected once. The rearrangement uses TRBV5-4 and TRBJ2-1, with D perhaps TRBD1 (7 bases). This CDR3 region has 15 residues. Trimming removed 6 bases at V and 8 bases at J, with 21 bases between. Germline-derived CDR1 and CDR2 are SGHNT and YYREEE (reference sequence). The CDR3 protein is CASNLGGGLHDEQFF. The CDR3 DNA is TGTGCCAGCAACCTCGGAGGGGGCCTACACGATGAGCAGTTCTTC.

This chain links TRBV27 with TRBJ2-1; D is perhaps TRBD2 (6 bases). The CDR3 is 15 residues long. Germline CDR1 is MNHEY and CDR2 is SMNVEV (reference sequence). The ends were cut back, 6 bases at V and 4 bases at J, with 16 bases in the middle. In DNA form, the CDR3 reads TGTGCCAGCAGCAAGGGAGGTAGCGCGTACAATGAGCAGTTCTTC. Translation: CASSKGGSAYNEQFF.

The CDR3: CASSSLTGTGYTF. In DNA, the CDR3 is TGTGCCAGCAGTTCCCTTACAGGGACGGGCTACACCTTC. The chain employs TRBV6-5 and TRBJ1-2; possibly TRBD1 for D (6 bases). With 4 bases removed from V and 8 bases from J, the gap between germline ends came to 14 bases. Looked up from germline, CDR1 is MNHEY and CDR2 is SVGAGI. The CDR3 consists of 13 residues.

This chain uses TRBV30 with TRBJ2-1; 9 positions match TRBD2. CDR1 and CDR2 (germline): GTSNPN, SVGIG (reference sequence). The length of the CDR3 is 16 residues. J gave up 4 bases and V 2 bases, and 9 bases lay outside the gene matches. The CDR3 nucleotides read TGTGCCTGGAGTTCCCGGCTAGCGGGGCTATACAATGAGCAGTTCTTC. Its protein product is CAWSSRLAGLYNEQFF.

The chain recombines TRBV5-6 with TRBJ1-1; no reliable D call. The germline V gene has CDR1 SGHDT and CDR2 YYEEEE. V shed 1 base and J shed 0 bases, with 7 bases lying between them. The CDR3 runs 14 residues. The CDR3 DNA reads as TGTGCCAGCAGCTTGCGGATCATGAACACTGAAGCTTTCTTT. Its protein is CASSLRIMNTEAFF.

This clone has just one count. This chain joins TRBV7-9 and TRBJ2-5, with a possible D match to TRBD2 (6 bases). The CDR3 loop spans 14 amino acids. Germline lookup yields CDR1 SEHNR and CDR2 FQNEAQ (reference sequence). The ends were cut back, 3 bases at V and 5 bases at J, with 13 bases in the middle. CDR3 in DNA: TGTGCCAGCAGCTTCGGGCAGGCGGGGGAGACCCAGTACTTC. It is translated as CASSFGQAGETQYF.

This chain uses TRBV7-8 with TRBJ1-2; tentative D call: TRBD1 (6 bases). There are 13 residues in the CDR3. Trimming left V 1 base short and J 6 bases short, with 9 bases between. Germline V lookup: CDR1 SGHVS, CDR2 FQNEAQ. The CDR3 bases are TGTGCCAGCAGCTTAGTGTCAGGGGATGGCTACACCTTC. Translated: CASSLVSGDGYTF.

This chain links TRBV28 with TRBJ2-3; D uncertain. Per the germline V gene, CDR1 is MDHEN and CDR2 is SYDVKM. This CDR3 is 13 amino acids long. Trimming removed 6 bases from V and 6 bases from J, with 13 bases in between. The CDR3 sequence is CASSPRLRDTQYF. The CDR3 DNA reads TGTGCCAGCAGCCCCCGTCTGAGGGATACGCAGTATTTT.

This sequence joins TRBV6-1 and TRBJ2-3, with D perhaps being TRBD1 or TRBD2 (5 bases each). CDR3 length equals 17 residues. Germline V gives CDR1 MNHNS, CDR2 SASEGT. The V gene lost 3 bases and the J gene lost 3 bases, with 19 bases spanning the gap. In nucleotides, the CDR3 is TGTGCCAGCAGTGATTGGGCCGGAGGCAGGGCGACAGATACGCAGTATTTT. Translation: CASSDWAGGRATDTQYF.

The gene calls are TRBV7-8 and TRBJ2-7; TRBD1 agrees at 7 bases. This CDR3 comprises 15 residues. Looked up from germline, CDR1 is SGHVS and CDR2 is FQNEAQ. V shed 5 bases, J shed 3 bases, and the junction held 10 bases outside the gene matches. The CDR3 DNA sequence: TGTGCCAGCAGCCCAACCGGGACAGCTGACTACGAGCAGTACTTC. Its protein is CASSPTGTADYEQYF.

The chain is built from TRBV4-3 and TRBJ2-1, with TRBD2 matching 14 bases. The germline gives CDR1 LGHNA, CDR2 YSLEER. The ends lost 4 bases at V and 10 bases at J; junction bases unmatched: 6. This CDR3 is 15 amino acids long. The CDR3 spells CASSRGGLAGEEQFF. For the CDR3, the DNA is TGCGCCAGCAGCCGGGGGGGACTAGCGGGAGAGGAGCAGTTCTTC.

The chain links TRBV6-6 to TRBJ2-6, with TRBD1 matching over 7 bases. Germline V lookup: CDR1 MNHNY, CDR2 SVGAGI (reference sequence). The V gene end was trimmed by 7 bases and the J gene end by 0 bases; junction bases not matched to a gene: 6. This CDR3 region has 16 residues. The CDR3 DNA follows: TGTGCCAGCATCGGGACAGAAGACTCTGGGGCCAACGTCCTGACTTTC. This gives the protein CASIGTEDSGANVLTF.

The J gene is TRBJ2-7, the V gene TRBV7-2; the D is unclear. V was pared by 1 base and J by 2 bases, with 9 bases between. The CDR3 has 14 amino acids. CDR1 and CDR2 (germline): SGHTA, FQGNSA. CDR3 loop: CASSLVGGTYEQYF. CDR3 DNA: TGTGCCAGCAGCTTAGTTGGTGGCACCTACGAGCAGTACTTC.

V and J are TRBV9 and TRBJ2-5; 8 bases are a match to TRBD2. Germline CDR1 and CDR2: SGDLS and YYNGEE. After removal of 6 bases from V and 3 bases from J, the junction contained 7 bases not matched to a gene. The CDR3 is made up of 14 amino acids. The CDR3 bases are TGTGCCAGCAATCTAGCGGGTGTTGAAGAGACCCAGTACTTC. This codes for CASNLAGVEETQYF.

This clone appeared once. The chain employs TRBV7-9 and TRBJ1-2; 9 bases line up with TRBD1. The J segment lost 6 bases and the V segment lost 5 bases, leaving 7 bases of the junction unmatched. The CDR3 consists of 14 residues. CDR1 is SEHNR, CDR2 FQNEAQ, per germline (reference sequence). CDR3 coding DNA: TGTGCCAGCAGCCGGACAGGGGTTCTTGATGGCTACACCTTC. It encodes CASSRTGVLDGYTF.

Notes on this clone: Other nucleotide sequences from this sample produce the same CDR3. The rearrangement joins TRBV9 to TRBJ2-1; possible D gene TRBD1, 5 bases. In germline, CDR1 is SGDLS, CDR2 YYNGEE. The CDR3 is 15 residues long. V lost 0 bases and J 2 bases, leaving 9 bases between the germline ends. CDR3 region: CASSVEGVPYNEQFF. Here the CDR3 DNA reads TGTGCCAGCAGCGTAGAAGGGGTTCCCTACAATGAGCAGTTCTTC.

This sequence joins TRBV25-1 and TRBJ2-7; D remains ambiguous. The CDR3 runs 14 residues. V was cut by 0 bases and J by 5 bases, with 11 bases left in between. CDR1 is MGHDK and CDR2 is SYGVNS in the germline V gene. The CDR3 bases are TGTGCCAGCAGTGAATATGGTAAGCTTGACGAGCAGTACTTC. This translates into CASSEYGKLDEQYF.

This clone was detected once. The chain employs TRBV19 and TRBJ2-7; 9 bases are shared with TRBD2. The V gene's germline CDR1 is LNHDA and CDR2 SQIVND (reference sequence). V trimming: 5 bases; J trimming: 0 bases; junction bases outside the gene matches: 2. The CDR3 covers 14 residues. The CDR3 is CASSGREGSYEQYF. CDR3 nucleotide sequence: TGTGCCAGTAGTGGGCGGGAGGGCTCCTACGAGCAGTACTTC.

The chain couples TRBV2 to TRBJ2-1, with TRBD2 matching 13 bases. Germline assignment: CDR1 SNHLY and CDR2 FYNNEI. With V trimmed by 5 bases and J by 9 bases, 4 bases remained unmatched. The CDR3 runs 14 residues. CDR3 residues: CASSWTSGSTEQFF. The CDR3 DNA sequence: TGTGCCAGCAGTTGGACTAGCGGGAGTACTGAGCAGTTCTTC.